The 7 T cell receptor beta chains listed next were all sequenced from one sample in a study of T cell responses to AZD1222 COVID-19 vaccine. TCRdb's copy holds only in-frame clones and misses some; the assay was immunoSEQ multiplex PCR. The sample carries some 61,000 clones, more than 85% recorded once. The sample was peripheral blood, taken on day 0 of AZD1222 vaccination. The receptors shown here come from an adult in good health.

This chain connects TRBV5-6 to TRBJ1-4; D might be TRBD1 (5 bases). The V end lost 3 bases, the J end lost 3 bases, and 18 bases lay between the germline ends. The CDR3 length is 17 residues. The germline gives CDR1 SGHDT, CDR2 YYEEEE. Written as DNA, the CDR3 is TGTGCCAGCAGCTCGATCGGTTGGGGGACCTCTAATGAAAAACTGTTTTTT. It codes for CASSSIGWGTSNEKLFF.

The chain is built from TRBV2 and TRBJ2-2; a weak D match, TRBD2 (6 bases). CDR1 is SNHLY and CDR2 is FYNNEI in the germline V gene. The CDR3 contains 15 residues. V was pared by 3 bases and J by 1 base, with 9 bases between. The CDR3 sequence: CASSDMRGNTGELFF. The CDR3 nucleotides read TGTGCCAGCAGTGATATGCGGGGGAACACCGGGGAGCTGTTTTTT.

This clone was observed once. This rearrangement joins TRBV6-1 to TRBJ2-2, with 11 bases identical to TRBD1. CDR1 is MNHNS and CDR2 is SASEGT in the germline V gene. The J segment lost 5 bases and the V segment lost 3 bases, leaving 5 bases of the junction unmatched. This CDR3 comprises 16 residues. CDR3 sequence: CASSDWGQGETGELFF. In DNA form, the CDR3 reads TGTGCCAGCAGTGACTGGGGACAGGGGGAGACCGGGGAGCTGTTTTTT.

The rearrangement joins TRBV7-2 to TRBJ1-6; D gene uncertain. Deletions cut 9 bases from V and 10 bases from J, with 13 bases between. Looked up from germline, CDR1 is SGHTA and CDR2 is FQGNSA. This CDR3 spans 12 amino acids. The CDR3 is CASSMWESPLHF. CDR3 DNA sequence: TGTGCCAGTTCCATGTGGGAATCACCCCTCCACTTT. Based on the CDR3 plus reference TRBV7-2 and TRBJ1-6, the full variable domain is GAGVSQSPSNKVTEKGKDVELRCDPISGHTALYWYRQSLGQGLEFLIYFQGNSAPDKSGLPSDRFSAERTGGSVSTLTIQRTQQEDSAVYLCASSMWESPLHFGNGTRLTVT.

This clone occurred a few times. V usage is TRBV28 and J usage is TRBJ2-5; D tentatively reads TRBD1 or TRBD2 (5 bases each). The CDR3 is made up of 16 amino acids. Trimming took 3 bases from V and 2 from J, leaving 16 bases between them. Germline V lookup: CDR1 MDHEN, CDR2 SYDVKM. The CDR3 region is CASSLPPGRMQETQYF. CDR3 DNA sequence: TGTGCCAGCAGTTTGCCACCGGGACGGATGCAAGAGACCCAGTACTTC.

The chain uses TRBV7-9 and TRBJ1-4; TRBD1 aligns across 7 bases. CDR3 size: 15 residues. In germline, CDR1 is SEHNR, CDR2 FQNEAQ (reference sequence). J lost 7 bases, V lost 4 bases, and 9 bases had no gene match. The CDR3 region is CASSSDREEGEKLFF. CDR3 DNA sequence: TGTGCCAGCAGCTCCGACAGGGAAGAAGGTGAAAAACTGTTTTTT.

The rearrangement uses TRBV30 and TRBJ1-5; TRBD1 might be the D (5 bases). The CDR3 totals 13 residues. The V end was cut by 1 base, the J end by 3 bases, with 7 bases between. CDR1 is GTSNPN and CDR2 is SVGIG in the germline V gene (reference sequence). The CDR3 DNA reads TGTGCCTGGAGTGACAGGTCCAATCAGCCCCAGCATTTT. It encodes CAWSDRSNQPQHF.